This T cell receptor (beta chain) derives from a study of T cells in Graves' hyperthyroidism and ophthalmopathy. The TCR beta CDR3 regions underwent amplification using RNA transcripts as the source. With the HTBI primer set, the TCR CDR3 went through a first round of RT-PCR. In TCRdb, the multiplex PCR reads were re-called with MiXCR into one record per CDR3 protein. The sample includes under 450,000 distinct CDR3 sequences, roughly 14% seen only once; the top ten take almost 8%. Reasons for excluding patients were uncontrolled infection, other autoimmune disease, pregnancy or lactation. The V segment lost 6 bases and the J segment 2 bases; nucleotides outside the gene matches: 9. The CDR3 loop spans 15 amino acids. Germline loops: CDR1 SNHLY, CDR2 FYNNEI. Comment on this clonotype: What it binds is unknown.

Findings and limits, study-wide: A model built on 13 V-J features separated ophthalmopathy from stable hyperthyroidism.

Sequenced: blood. This clonotype was obtained from a woman between 18 and 29 years old with Graves' hyperthyroidism. This chain uses TRBV2 with TRBJ1-2, with 7 bases lining up with TRBD1. CDR3 protein: CASRPETGKNYGYTF. The CDR3, as DNA: TGTGCCAGCAGACCCGAGACAGGGAAGAACTATGGCTACACCTTC.